This TCR beta chain originates from a study of blood T cell repertoires in COVID-19. The wider study: Both acute and convalescent COVID-19 samples were obtained from the United States, Italy and Spain. Nucleic acid was either cDNA or gDNA, and it came from T cells, B-cell-depleted T cells, or PBMCs.

The germline V gene has CDR1 SGHDT and CDR2 YYEEEE. CDR3 length: 16 residues. After removal of 5 bases from V and 0 bases from J, the junction contained 8 bases not matched to a gene. Study processing details: Cell counts per sample came from amplifying reference gene primers. The method was immunoSEQ multiplex PCR; TCRdb's version includes in-frame clones alone and lacks a portion of them. For V, J and clone size, that table is used; D and trimming come from the DNA. The sample records 300,000 to 500,000 clones, nearly 90% being singletons. Cohort assignment relied on participant-reported clinical history.

This receptor was identified in a woman in her thirties or forties with acute COVID-19. This rearrangement joins TRBV5-6 to TRBJ1-3, with 7 bases aligning to TRBD1. The sequencing sample was made of PBMCs or T cells enriched from blood (not recorded which). CDR3 in amino acids: CASRTGQSYSGNTIYF. The CDR3 bases are TGTGCCAGCAGGACGGGACAGTCTTACTCTGGAAACACCATATATTTT.